This TCR beta chain was sequenced during a study of CD8+ T cells in alopecia areata. This clone occurred a few times. This CDR3 has 13 amino acids. Per germline, CDR1 GTSNPN and CDR2 SVGIG (reference sequence). The V and J ends lost 3 bases and 2 bases, in that order; junction bases with no gene match: 1. TCR sequencing used cDNA made by reverse transcription of extracted RNA. TCRdb keeps only in-frame clones here, not all; method: immunoSEQ multiplex PCR. The profile shows just over 150,000 clones, around half of them singletons. The V and J genes are TRBV30 and TRBJ2-7; 10 bases match TRBD1. This specimen was CD8+ T cells sorted from blood, taken at week 0. The clonotype was recovered from a human donor with alopecia areata. CDR3 DNA sequence: TGTGCCTGGAGAGGACAGGGGGCCTACGAGCAGTACTTC. It yields the protein CAWRGQGAYEQYF.